The present TCR beta chain was sequenced within a study of beta chain features in type 1 diabetes. Germline CDR1 reads SGHNT; CDR2 reads YYREEE (reference sequence). The CDR3 covers 16 residues. The V segment lost 4 bases and the J segment 3 bases; nucleotides outside the gene matches: 11. Sequencing targeted expressed TCRB transcripts, as all isolated RNA had been reverse transcribed. Method: immunoSEQ multiplex PCR; TCRdb's copy keeps in-frame clones and lacks some. The data hold 150,000 to 190,000 clones, with about 8.1% observed a single time. This clone appeared a few times. This sequence was found in a young man in good health. The chain is built from TRBV5-4 and TRBJ1-2; 8 bases map to TRBD1. The sample was central memory CD4+ T cells from blood. This CDR3 is CASSRESPGGDYGYTF. CDR3 nucleotide sequence: TGTGCCAGCAGCCGAGAGTCTCCAGGGGGCGACTATGGCTACACCTTC. The full variable domain, completed using reference TRBV5-4 and TRBJ1-2, is ETGVTQSPTHLIKTRGQQVTLRCSSQSGHNTVSWYQQALGQGPQFIFQYYREEENGRGNFPPRFSGLQFPNYSSELNVNALELDDSALYLCASSRESPGGDYGYTFGSGTRLTVV.